Following are 18 T cell receptor beta chains from one sample sequenced in a study of T cells in Graves' hyperthyroidism and ophthalmopathy. Amplification of TCR beta CDR3 regions was performed using RNA transcripts as template. The HTBI primer set was used in a first-round RT-PCR of the TCR CDR3. TCRdb re-derived calls from the multiplex PCR reads in MiXCR, one entry per CDR3 protein. Of about half a million distinct CDR3 sequences listed, 20% are singletons. The sample comprised blood. These receptors were collected from a young man with Graves' hyperthyroidism.

This chain links TRBV6-1 with TRBJ2-5, with D perhaps TRBD1 (7 bases). Germline loops: CDR1 MNHNS, CDR2 SASEGT. This CDR3 is built from 15 residues. With 5 bases removed from V and 2 bases from J, the gap between germline ends came to 15 bases. DNA for the CDR3: TGTGCCAGCAGTAGGACAGGAGGGTGGCAAGAGACCCAGTACTTC. It codes for CASSRTGGWQETQYF.

This clonotype showed up many times. The J gene is TRBJ2-1, the V gene TRBV20-1; 11 nucleotides agree with TRBD2. The CDR3 is 14 amino acids. Germline CDR1 and CDR2: DFQATT and SNEGSKA (reference sequence). V lost 3 bases to trimming and J lost 5 bases; unmatched junction nucleotides: 3. The CDR3 DNA reads as TGCAGTGCTAGGGGGACTAGCGGAAACAATGAGCAGTTCTTC. Its protein is CSARGTSGNNEQFF.

This clonotype was observed many times. The chain carries TRBV7-6 and TRBJ2-5; TRBD2 is a possible D gene (6 bases). Germline CDR1 reads SGHVS; CDR2 reads FNYEAQ. The CDR3 is 14 amino acids. V lost 3 bases and J 4 bases, leaving 12 bases between the germline ends. The CDR3 sequence: CASSLLGRGETQYF. The CDR3 DNA reads as TGTGCCAGCAGCTTGCTCGGGCGGGGAGAGACCCAGTACTTC.

This clonotype was counted many times. V gene TRBV28 combines with J gene TRBJ2-5, with 14 bases that match TRBD2. The junction had 8 bases not matched to a gene; V was cut back by 4 bases and J by 4 bases. The CDR3 totals 17 residues. The germline V gene has CDR1 MDHEN and CDR2 SYDVKM. Here the CDR3 reads CASSSGPGLAGVETQYF. In DNA, the CDR3 is TGTGCCAGCAGTTCCGGCCCGGGACTAGCGGGGGTAGAGACCCAGTACTTC.

This clonotype was detected ten times or more. The gene calls are TRBV7-9 and TRBJ1-1, with D possibly TRBD1 on 5 matching bases. This CDR3 comprises 12 residues. Trimming removed 2 bases at V and 11 bases at J, with 12 bases between. Germline values: CDR1 SEHNR, CDR2 FQNEAQ (reference sequence). This CDR3 reads CASSLRGIWAFF. The CDR3 DNA reads TGTGCCAGCAGCTTACGGGGGATTTGGGCTTTCTTT.

The chain recombines TRBV19 with TRBJ1-5; perhaps TRBD1 as D (6 bases). Germline V gene lookup returns CDR1 LNHDA and CDR2 SQIVND (reference sequence). CDR3 length: 16 residues. Trimming took off 3 bases at V and 7 bases at J, with 19 bases between the two ends. CDR3 nucleotides: TGTGCCAGTAGTATGGGAACAGGGAGCCCAATCCAGCCCCAGCATTTT. Protein: CASSMGTGSPIQPQHF.

This clonotype was seen more than once but under ten times. J is TRBJ1-2 and V is TRBV19; a weak D match, TRBD1 (6 bases). Germline values: CDR1 LNHDA, CDR2 SQIVND (reference sequence). V gave up 5 bases and J gave up 2 bases, with 12 bases separating them. The CDR3 contains 14 residues. The CDR3 here is CASSHRDTNYGYTF. DNA for the CDR3: TGTGCCAGTAGTCACCGGGACACCAACTATGGCTACACCTTC.

The chain couples TRBV29-1 to TRBJ2-5, with 10 nucleotides matching TRBD2. Germline CDR1 is SQVTM and CDR2 is ANQGSEA. The CDR3 contains 12 residues. The V segment lost 4 bases and the J segment 4 bases; nucleotides outside the gene matches: 0. The CDR3 protein is CSVGLAGETQYF. The CDR3 nucleotides are TGCAGCGTTGGACTAGCGGGAGAGACCCAGTACTTC.

This clonotype was recorded at least ten times. The chain couples TRBV10-3 to TRBJ2-5; D is perhaps TRBD2 (5 bases). From germline, CDR1 is ENHRY and CDR2 SYGVKD. CDR3 length: 13 residues. V lost 5 bases and J lost 0, with 7 bases in between. CDR3 protein: CAISPGNQETQYF. DNA for the CDR3: TGTGCCATCAGTCCCGGGAACCAAGAGACCCAGTACTTC.

This clonotype was recorded at least ten times. The V and J genes are TRBV28 and TRBJ1-1; D possibly corresponds to TRBD1 (6 bases). Per the germline V gene, CDR1 is MDHEN and CDR2 is SYDVKM. V was cut by 6 bases and J by 5 bases, with 22 bases left in between. This CDR3 region has 16 residues. CDR3 protein: CASSPPRHREGTEAFF. In nucleotides, the CDR3 is TGTGCCAGCAGCCCACCACGCCACAGGGAGGGGACTGAAGCTTTCTTT.

This clonotype came up many times. The chain links TRBV12-3 or TRBV12-4 to TRBJ2-5; D is undetermined. The CDR3 runs 15 residues. Trimming took off 3 bases at V and 2 bases at J, with 13 bases between the two ends. The CDR3 loop is CASSLVPVTQETQYF. CDR3 bases: TGTGCCAGCAGTTTGGTCCCAGTCACACAAGAGACCCAGTACTTC.

This clonotype was detected only a few times. The chain links TRBV5-4 to TRBJ1-1; D is unclear. The CDR3 is made up of 17 amino acids. The V end lost 2 bases, the J end lost 0 bases, and 17 bases lay between the germline ends. The germline V gene has CDR1 SGHNT and CDR2 YYREEE (reference sequence). The CDR3 bases are TGTGCCAGCAGCTTACGCACAGCCTTAAATCTGAACACTGAAGCTTTCTTT. Protein: CASSLRTALNLNTEAFF.

This clonotype was seen at least ten times. The chain joins TRBV6-2 or TRBV6-3 to TRBJ2-7, with D unresolved. The germline CDR1 and CDR2 sequences are MNHEY and SVGEGT. With 6 bases removed from V and 3 bases from J, the gap between germline ends came to 15 bases. This CDR3 has 14 amino acids. The CDR3 DNA is TGTGCCAGCAGCTACGGACGGAGTAACTACGAGCAGTACTTC. Encoded protein: CASSYGRSNYEQYF.

This clonotype was seen repeatedly, ten times or more. This chain joins TRBV13 and TRBJ1-6; 9 nucleotides line up with TRBD1. The CDR3 covers 16 residues. Per the germline V gene, CDR1 is PRHDT and CDR2 is FYEKMQ (reference sequence). The trim removed 6 bases at V and 9 bases at J, leaving 12 bases unmatched. The DNA for the CDR3 is TGTGCCAGCAGTACGAGGGTCGGACAGGGGTTTTCACCCCTCCACTTT. Protein product: CASSTRVGQGFSPLHF. Drawing the rest from reference TRBV13 and TRBJ1-6, the complete variable domain is AAGVIQSPRHLIKEKRETATLKCYPIPRHDTVYWYQQGPGQDPQFLISFYEKMQSDKGSIPDRFSAQQFSDYHSELNMSSLELGDSALYFCASSTRVGQGFSPLHFGNGTRLTVT.

The V call is TRBV6-2 or TRBV6-3, the J call TRBJ1-2; a weak D match, TRBD1 (6 bases). CDR3 size: 14 residues. Germline CDR1 and CDR2: MNHEY and SVGEGT. The germline V and J ends were trimmed by 6 bases and 4 bases, with 15 bases remaining between them. CDR3 nucleotides: TGTGCCAGCAGAACCCCCGGGACAATCTATGGCTACACCTTC. It translates to CASRTPGTIYGYTF.

This clonotype was recorded at least ten times. A read error may account for a junction end that differs from germline. The V gene is TRBV9, the J gene TRBJ1-3, with D hard to call. CDR3 length: 14 residues. Germline CDR1 reads SGDLS; CDR2 reads YYNGEE. The CDR3 loop is CASSVGISGNTIYF. In DNA form, the CDR3 reads TGCGCCAGCAGTGTTGGAATCTCTGGAAACACCATATATTTT.

This clonotype was counted a few times. The chain recombines TRBV4-1 with TRBJ1-5; D possibly corresponds to TRBD1 (5 bases). This CDR3 spans 16 amino acids. Germline V gene sequence: CDR1 MGHRA, CDR2 YSYEKL. V was cut by 2 bases and J by 0 bases, with 11 bases left in between. In DNA, the CDR3 is TGCGCCAGCAGCCAACATGGGGGACTTAGCAATCAGCCCCAGCATTTT. Amino acids: CASSQHGGLSNQPQHF.

This clonotype came up many times. V usage is TRBV28 and J usage is TRBJ2-7; 8 bases are shared with TRBD1. This CDR3 contains 13 residues. Germline V lookup: CDR1 MDHEN, CDR2 SYDVKM. V lost 7 bases to trimming and J lost 4 bases; unmatched junction nucleotides: 6. The CDR3 protein is CASIGQGWYEQYF. The CDR3 nucleotides are TGTGCCAGCATCGGACAGGGATGGTACGAGCAGTACTTC.